This T cell receptor (beta chain) stems from a study of blood T cell repertoires in COVID-19. Method: immunoSEQ multiplex PCR; TCRdb's copy keeps in-frame clones and lacks some. The repertoire holds about 260,000 clones, with roughly 88% as singletons. This clonotype was sampled from a woman in her seventies with COVID-19, enrolled during active disease. Sequenced sample: peripheral blood.

The CDR3 reads CASRQPGLAGVEQYF. The CDR3 DNA reads TGTGCCAGCAGACAACCGGGACTAGCGGGAGTCGAGCAGTACTTC. This rearrangement joins TRBV28 to TRBJ2-7, with 14 bases identical to TRBD2. The length of the CDR3 is 15 residues. V lost 6 bases and J lost 6; bases outside the gene matches: 7. Germline V CDR1 and CDR2: MDHEN, SYDVKM.